This TCR beta chain was sequenced for a study of T cell responses to AZD1222 COVID-19 vaccine. Generated by immunoSEQ multiplex PCR, the TCRdb table keeps only in-frame clones and is missing some. The sample comprises about 100,000 clones, about 89% of which are singletons, and 6.5% to 10% rests with the top ten. Points on this clone: The antigen remains unidentified.

Overall study results and limits: Baseline testing showed seropositivity in only six AZD1222 recipients. Nearly half of spike-specific TCRs reportedly target unmutated variant regions. A mostly white British donor set with more females was recruited, and clonal diversity was possibly underestimated. The peak T cell response came first, and repertoires were sampled only after it.

The germline CDR1 and CDR2 sequences are LNHDA and SQIVND (reference sequence). CDR3 size: 15 residues. V was pared by 5 bases and J by 3 bases, with 10 bases of the junction left unmatched. This chain links TRBV19 with TRBJ2-7; 7 bases match TRBD2. The source of this sequence is an adult who received the AZD1222 COVID-19 vaccine. The sequences come from peripheral blood, collected 28 days after the second AZD1222 dose. The CDR3 loop reads CASSREDQGFYEQYF. In DNA form, the CDR3 reads TGTGCCAGTAGTCGGGAGGACCAAGGATTCTACGAGCAGTACTTC.